These T cell receptor beta chains were read from a single sample in a study of naive and memory T cell subsets. TCRdb re-called the UMI-ligation and nested PCR reads with MiXCR, one entry per CDR3 protein. The sample lists some 87,000 distinct CDR3 sequences, over 7% seen once, with roughly 1.6% in the top ten. Material: central memory CD4+ T cells from blood. The receptors come from a human donor in good health. The CDR3 runs from the conserved cysteine through the conserved F or W. D genes are given only for firm matches. Some rows mark clone size as missing; the rest say once, few, many or name a class of expanded clone.

v_gene	abundance	j_gene	d_gene	CDR3nt	CDR3aa
TRBV6-1	few	TRBJ1-4	TRBD1	TGTGCCAGCAGTGAAGTAGGACAGGGAAGGGAAAAACTGTTTTTT	CASSEVGQGREKLFF
TRBV20-1	few	TRBJ2-1	TRBD1	TGCAGTGCCAGACAGGGTGGATCGTCATCCTACAATGAGCAGTTCTTC	CSARQGGSSSYNEQFF
TRBV7-9	-	TRBJ1-4	TRBD1	TGTGCCAGCAGCACCTACAGGGGAAACAATGAAAAACTGTTTTTT	CASSTYRGNNEKLFF
TRBV19	many	TRBJ1-2	TRBD1	TGTGCCAGTAGTATGGGACAGGGCCACTATGGCTACACCTTC	CASSMGQGHYGYTF
TRBV25-1	-	TRBJ2-5	TRBD2	TGTGCCAGCAGTGCGGGGGGGTTCGGACAAGAGACCCAGTACTTC	CASSAGGFGQETQYF
TRBV4-2	few	TRBJ2-7	-	TGTGCCAGCAGCCAAGCCGGCGTTGCCGCTGGCGAGCAGTACTTC	CASSQAGVAAGEQYF
TRBV5-1	few	TRBJ2-4	-	TGCGCCAGCAGCTCGGACCCTGGCCTCGCCAAAAACATTCAGTACTTC	CASSSDPGLAKNIQYF
TRBV5-1	few	TRBJ2-7	-	TGCGCCAGCAGTCTCGATCACTTGAGCTACGAGCAGTACTTC	CASSLDHLSYEQYF
TRBV29-1	many	TRBJ1-1	-	TGCAGCGTTGGGGAGAGCATGAACACTGAAGCTTTCTTT	CSVGESMNTEAFF
TRBV7-2	few	TRBJ1-3	-	TGTGCCAGCAGCTTAGTTGCTTCAGGAAACACCATATATTTT	CASSLVASGNTIYF
TRBV18	-	TRBJ2-5	TRBD1	TGTGCCAGCTCACCACCTACGACAGGGGGACAGTACTTC	CASSPPTTGGQYF
TRBV18	few	TRBJ1-4	-	TGTGCCAGCTCACCAACTCGAACCGGCCAGGGTGGAGTAAGGGAAAAACTGTTTTTT	CASSPTRTGQGGVREKLFF
TRBV6-2/TRBV6-3	few	TRBJ2-2	-	TGTGCCAGCTCTAGTGGGACTCTCTACACAGGGGAGCTGTTTTTT	CASSSGTLYTGELFF
TRBV20-1	many	TRBJ2-1	-	TGCAGTGCTAGAGATCGTACGGGCCTGTGGGTCAATGAGCAGTTCTTC	CSARDRTGLWVNEQFF
TRBV20-1	many	TRBJ1-1	-	TGCAGTGCTAGAGATACAGGACGCCTCAACACTGAAGCTTTCTTT	CSARDTGRLNTEAFF
TRBV2	many	TRBJ1-1	TRBD1	TGTGCCAGCAGTGAACTTAGGGGGCAGAGGAACACTGAAGCTTTCTTT	CASSELRGQRNTEAFF
TRBV21-1	many	TRBJ2-3	-	TGTGCCAGCAGCACACCGGGACCCACAGATACGCAGTATTTT	CASSTPGPTDTQYF
TRBV6-2/TRBV6-3	-	TRBJ1-1	-	TGTGCCAGCATGTCGGGGGCGTTCGGGAACACTGAAGCTTTCTTT	CASMSGAFGNTEAFF
TRBV4-1	many	TRBJ2-7	-	TGCGCCAGCAGCCAAGATCGGGGGCCTACGAACGAGCAGTACTTC	CASSQDRGPTNEQYF
TRBV19	few	TRBJ1-5	-	TGTGCCAGCGGTGACAGGCCCCGAGGTCAGCCCCAGCATTTT	CASGDRPRGQPQHF
TRBV7-8	-	TRBJ2-1	-	TGTGCCAGCAGCCTACCGGAGCGCTACGAGCAGTTCTTC	CASSLPERYEQFF
TRBV5-1	-	TRBJ2-2	TRBD2	TGCGCCAGCAGAAGGACTAGCGGGAGGGCCGGGGCCGGGGAGCTGTTTTTT	CASRRTSGRAGAGELFF
TRBV2	many	TRBJ1-5	-	TGTGCCAGCAGTGAGAGGGCCGCGGGGAGGGGTAAAAATCAGCCCCAGCATTTT	CASSERAAGRGKNQPQHF
TRBV18	many	TRBJ1-3	-	TGTGCCAGCTCACCCCCAGGAAACACCATATATTTT	CASSPPGNTIYF
TRBV20-1	few	TRBJ2-1	-	TGCAGTGCTACCGCGGGACCCCGCAATGAGCAGTTCTTC	CSATAGPRNEQFF
TRBV9	-	TRBJ2-5	TRBD1	TGTGCCAGCAGCGTATCGCCCGAGACAGGGAGAGAGACCCAGTACTTC	CASSVSPETGRETQYF
TRBV7-9	-	TRBJ2-4	-	TGTGCCAGCAGCCTCCCCGTGGGGCCGCTAGCCAAAAACATTCAGTACTTC	CASSLPVGPLAKNIQYF
TRBV5-1	many	TRBJ1-1	-	TGCGCCAGCAGCCTAACTGATGGTTACACTGAAGCTTTCTTT	CASSLTDGYTEAFF
TRBV19	few	TRBJ2-1	-	TGTGCCAGTAGTATAAGGCGGGGGCGTACAAACTCCTACAATGAGCAGTTCTTC	CASSIRRGRTNSYNEQFF
TRBV29-1	many	TRBJ1-2	-	TGCAGCGTTGAGCCTCTGCTGAACTATGGCTACACCTTC	CSVEPLLNYGYTF
TRBV7-6	few	TRBJ1-1	-	TGTGCCAGCAGCTTACTTCCCGCACCTCAGGACACTGAAGCTTTCTTT	CASSLLPAPQDTEAFF
TRBV11-1	-	TRBJ2-3	-	TGTGCCAGCAGCTTACCGGGAACTGGCACAGATACGCAGTATTTT	CASSLPGTGTDTQYF
TRBV30	few	TRBJ2-7	-	TGTGCCTGGAGTGTACGGCCTCCCTACGAGCAGTACTTC	CAWSVRPPYEQYF
TRBV30	-	TRBJ1-1	TRBD1	TGTGCCTGGAGCGCCTTTACAGGGGGGAGGACTGAAGCTTTCTTT	CAWSAFTGGRTEAFF
TRBV27	few	TRBJ2-5	-	TGTGCCAGCAGTTTCCCCGCAGGAGGGGTGGCCCAGTACTTC	CASSFPAGGVAQYF
TRBV20-1	-	TRBJ2-7	-	TGCAGTGCCGGGACTTCCGAGCAGTACTTC	CSAGTSEQYF
TRBV15	-	TRBJ2-3	-	TGTGCCACCAGCAGAGATGGGGACCCAGGGTATACGCAGTATTTT	CATSRDGDPGYTQYF
TRBV7-2	many	TRBJ1-5	-	TGTGCCAGCAGCCAAAGCGGCAGCATCAATCAGCCCCAGCATTTT	CASSQSGSINQPQHF
TRBV29-1	few	TRBJ1-2	TRBD1	TGCAGCGTTCGGGGACAGGGGGTTGGCTACACCTTC	CSVRGQGVGYTF
TRBV7-3	-	TRBJ2-7	-	TGTGCCAGCAGCTGCCAAGGACAGTTATCCGTGTGTGTCTACGAGCAGTACTTC	CASSCQGQLSVCVYEQYF
TRBV7-8	many	TRBJ1-2	-	TGTGCCAGCAGCATACAGCGAATTAACTATGGCTACACCTTC	CASSIQRINYGYTF
TRBV15	-	TRBJ2-7	TRBD1	TGTGCCACCAGCAGAGTGCAGGGGGCCTACGAGCAGTACTTC	CATSRVQGAYEQYF
TRBV19	few	TRBJ2-5	TRBD1	TGTGCCAGTCGGGACAGCGTAAAGACCCAGTACTTC	CASRDSVKTQYF
TRBV4-2	-	TRBJ1-2	-	TGTGCCAGCAGCCAAGAACGACAGCTTACGCGTGGCTACACCTTC	CASSQERQLTRGYTF
TRBV7-2	few	TRBJ2-1	-	TGTGCCAGCAGCAACCCAAGACGGGGTTCCAGTGAGCAGTTCTTC	CASSNPRRGSSEQFF
TRBV7-8	many	TRBJ2-1	TRBD2	TGTGCCAGCAGAGTACTAGCGGGAGGGCCTTATGAGCAGTTCTTC	CASRVLAGGPYEQFF
TRBV9	-	TRBJ2-3	TRBD1	TGTGCCAGCAGCGGACAGGGATGGGGTGGCGCAGATACGCAGTATTTT	CASSGQGWGGADTQYF
TRBV12-3/TRBV12-4	medium-sized	TRBJ1-5	-	TGTGCCAGCAGTGACAGGAATCAGCCCCAGCATTTT	CASSDRNQPQHF
TRBV7-7	few	TRBJ2-2	-	TGTGCTAGCACCTCGGTGGGGCTTTCTGGGGAGCTGTTTTTT	CASTSVGLSGELFF
TRBV12-3/TRBV12-4	few	TRBJ2-2	-	TGTGCCAGCAGCCCCGCCCGTAAACAGAACACCGGGGAGCTGTTTTTT	CASSPARKQNTGELFF
TRBV10-3	many	TRBJ1-3	-	TGTGCCATCAGCCGAGGGGTCTCTGGAAACACCATATATTTT	CAISRGVSGNTIYF